The 10 T cell receptor beta chains given below trace back to one sample, sequenced in a study of response to subunit inactivated influenza vaccine (dated by TCRdb to between 2018 and 2020). Library method: RT-PCR. TCRdb records Illumina HiSeq 2500 as the sequencer. TCRdb cleaned the public reads at Q25 with fastp, built clones with MiXCR and kept in-frame beta chains. A single entry per CDR3 protein holds the most common genes and DNA from its merged rows. The sample table holds some 190,000 distinct CDR3 sequences, of which about an eighth were seen once. About 28% of the sample lies in the top ten. The starting material was CD8+ T cells sorted from PBMCs, obtained about 5 days after vaccination. These receptors were taken from a man aged 50 to 59 who received an inactivated influenza vaccine. Donor details come from another sample of the same person, matched by shared clones.

This chain uses TRBV28 with TRBJ2-5; 9 bases match TRBD2. From germline, CDR1 is MDHEN and CDR2 SYDVKM. With 1 base clipped from V and 7 bases from J, the junction kept 7 bases outside the gene matches. CDR3 length: 15 residues. DNA for the CDR3: TGTGCCAGCAGTTTATACGGGGCGGGGGGGCCGACCCAGTACTTC. Protein: CASSLYGAGGPTQYF.

As concerns this clonotype: At one boundary the junction diverges from the germline segment, which might be a read error. The chain is built from TRBV5-6 and TRBJ1-5; D ambiguous. The CDR3 length is 13 residues. Germline V lookup: CDR1 SGHDT, CDR2 YYEEEE. CDR3 protein: CVSSLSADQPQHF. For the CDR3, the DNA is TGTGTCAGCAGCTTATCCGCGGATCAGCCCCAGCATTTT.

The chain employs TRBV2 and TRBJ1-1; no reliable D call. The CDR3 extends over 13 amino acids. CDR1 is SNHLY, CDR2 FYNNEI, per germline. V shed 1 base and J shed 1 base, with 4 bases lying between them. CDR3 DNA sequence: TGTGCCAGCAGTGAAGAGGGGAACACTGAAGCTTTCTTT. It yields the protein CASSEEGNTEAFF.

J is TRBJ2-1 and V is TRBV27; 13 positions match TRBD2. The V and J ends lost 2 bases and 4 bases, in that order; junction bases with no gene match: 11. There are 19 residues in the CDR3. Germline-derived CDR1 and CDR2 are MNHEY and SMNVEV (reference sequence). CDR3 region: CASSLISPGTSGIYNEQFF. As DNA, the CDR3 is TGTGCCAGCAGTTTAATCTCCCCTGGGACTAGCGGGATATACAATGAGCAGTTCTTC.

This clonotype was recorded many times. The V call is TRBV9, the J call TRBJ2-5; D is perhaps TRBD2 (5 bases). This CDR3 is 15 amino acids long. Germline V gene lookup returns CDR1 SGDLS and CDR2 YYNGEE. Trimming shortened V by 0 bases and J by 2 bases, and 11 bases separated the two germline ends. This CDR3 is CASSVDIAPQETQYF. The CDR3 region has the DNA TGTGCCAGCAGCGTAGATATAGCGCCACAAGAGACCCAGTACTTC.

This chain links TRBV4-1 with TRBJ1-5; D ambiguous. The V end was cut by 0 bases, the J end by 6 bases, with 15 bases between. Germline-derived CDR1 and CDR2 are MGHRA and YSYEKL. The CDR3 loop spans 16 amino acids. The CDR3 region has the DNA TGCGCCAGCAGCCAAGAGGGAGGCCTTCTCAGTCAGCCCCAGCATTTT. Translation gives CASSQEGGLLSQPQHF.

The gene calls are TRBV2 and TRBJ2-5; 7 bases are shared with TRBD1. This CDR3 comprises 14 residues. The V segment lost 6 bases and the J segment 1 base; nucleotides outside the gene matches: 5. CDR1 and CDR2 from the germline V gene are SNHLY and FYNNEI. CDR3 amino acids: CASRGRQGQETQYF. Written as DNA, the CDR3 is TGTGCCAGCAGGGGAAGACAGGGCCAAGAGACCCAGTACTTC.

This clonotype was observed a few times. The chain has TRBV7-2 and TRBJ2-1; D might be TRBD1 (6 bases). V dropped 10 bases and J dropped 7 bases, with 17 bases sitting between them. Germline lookup yields CDR1 SGHTA and CDR2 FQGNSA. CDR3 length: 13 amino acids. DNA of the CDR3: TGTGCCACCGAAGAGGGGGTAGGGAATGAGCAGTTCTTC. Translation gives CATEEGVGNEQFF.

This chain uses TRBV4-2 with TRBJ1-2, with D unresolved. V was shortened by 0 bases and J by 2 bases, with 10 bases between the two germline ends. Per germline, CDR1 LGHNA and CDR2 YNFKEQ. CDR3 length equals 15 residues. Here the CDR3 DNA reads TGTGCCAGCAGCCAAGAGTGGGGTGAAAACTATGGCTACACCTTC. It specifies CASSQEWGENYGYTF.

The V and J genes are TRBV6-2 or TRBV6-3 and TRBJ2-7; TRBD1 is a possible D gene (6 bases). Germline V gives CDR1 MNHEY, CDR2 SVGEGT. The length of the CDR3 is 14 residues. Trimming took off 4 bases at V and 5 bases at J, with 15 bases between the two ends. In DNA form, the CDR3 reads TGTGCCAGCAGTTTCCGGGACACTCGAAACGAGCAGTACTTC. Its translation is CASSFRDTRNEQYF.